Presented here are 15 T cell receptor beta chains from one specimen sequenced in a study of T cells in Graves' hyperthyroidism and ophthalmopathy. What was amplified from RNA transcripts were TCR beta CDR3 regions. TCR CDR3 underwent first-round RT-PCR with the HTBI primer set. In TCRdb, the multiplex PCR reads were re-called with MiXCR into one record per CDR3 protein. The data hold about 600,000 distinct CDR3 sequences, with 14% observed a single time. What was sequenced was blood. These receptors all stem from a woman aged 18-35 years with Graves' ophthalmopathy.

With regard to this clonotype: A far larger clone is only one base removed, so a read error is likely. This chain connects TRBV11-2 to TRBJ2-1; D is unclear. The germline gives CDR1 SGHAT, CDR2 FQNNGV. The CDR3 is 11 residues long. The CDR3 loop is CASRPYNEEFF. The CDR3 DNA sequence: TGTGCCAGCCGGCCTTACAATGAGGAGTTCTTC. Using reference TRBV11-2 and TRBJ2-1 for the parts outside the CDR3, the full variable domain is EAGVAQSPRYKIIEKRQSVAFWCNPISGHATLYWYQQILGQGPKLLIQFQNNGVVDDSQLPKDRFSAERLKGVDSTLKIQPAKLEDSAVYLCASRPYNEEFFGPGTRLTVL.

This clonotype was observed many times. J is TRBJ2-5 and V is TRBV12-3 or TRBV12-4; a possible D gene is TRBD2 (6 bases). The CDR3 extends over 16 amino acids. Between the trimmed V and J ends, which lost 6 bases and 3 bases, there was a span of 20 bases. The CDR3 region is CASSLFGRDLKETQYF. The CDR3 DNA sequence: TGTGCCAGCAGCCTCTTCGGACGGGACTTGAAAGAGACCCAGTACTTC.

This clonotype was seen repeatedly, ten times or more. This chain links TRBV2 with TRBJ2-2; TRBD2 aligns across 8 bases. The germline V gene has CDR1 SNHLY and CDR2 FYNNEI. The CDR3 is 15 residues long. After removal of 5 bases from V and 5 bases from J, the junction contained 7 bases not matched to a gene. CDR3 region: CASSLSGRRTGELFF. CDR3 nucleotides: TGTGCCAGCAGTCTGAGCGGGAGACGAACCGGGGAGCTGTTTTTT.

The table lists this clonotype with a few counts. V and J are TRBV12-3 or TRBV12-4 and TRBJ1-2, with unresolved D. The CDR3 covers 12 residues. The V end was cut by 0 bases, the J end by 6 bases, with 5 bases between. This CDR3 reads CASSLALDGYTF. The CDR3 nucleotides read TGTGCCAGCAGTTTAGCGCTGGATGGCTACACCTTC.

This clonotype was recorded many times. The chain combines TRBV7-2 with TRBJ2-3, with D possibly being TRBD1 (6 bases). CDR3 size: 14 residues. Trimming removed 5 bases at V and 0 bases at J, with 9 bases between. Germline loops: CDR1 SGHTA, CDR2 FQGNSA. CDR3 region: CASSPQGSTDTQYF. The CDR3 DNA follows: TGTGCCAGCAGCCCACAGGGTAGCACAGATACGCAGTATTTT.

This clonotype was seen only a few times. The DNA of the CDR3 is TGTGCCAGCAGTGACTTACCTGATTACCCGTACAATGAGCAGTTCTTC. Its protein product is CASSDLPDYPYNEQFF. This sequence joins TRBV25-1 and TRBJ2-1; D is undetermined. CDR1 and CDR2 from the germline V gene are MGHDK and SYGVNS. V was clipped by 3 bases and J by 4 bases, with 16 bases between them. The CDR3 is 16 residues long.

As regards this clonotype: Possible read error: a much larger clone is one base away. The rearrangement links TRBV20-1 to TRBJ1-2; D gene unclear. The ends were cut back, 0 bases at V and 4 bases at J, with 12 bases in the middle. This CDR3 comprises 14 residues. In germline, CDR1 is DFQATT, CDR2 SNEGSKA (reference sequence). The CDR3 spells CSARDQEKSYGYTF. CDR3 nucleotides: TGCAGTGCTAGAGATCAGGAGAAGAGCTATGGCTACACCTTC.

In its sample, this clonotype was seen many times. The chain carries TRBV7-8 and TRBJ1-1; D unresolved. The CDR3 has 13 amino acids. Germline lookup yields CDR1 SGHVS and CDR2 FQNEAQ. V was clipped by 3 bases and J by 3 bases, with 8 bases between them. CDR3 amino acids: CASSLATYTEAFF. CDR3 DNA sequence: TGTGCCAGCAGCTTGGCGACTTACACTGAAGCTTTCTTT.

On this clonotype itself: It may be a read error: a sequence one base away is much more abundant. The CDR3 coding sequence is TGTGCCAGCAGGGGAGGAGTGGGAGATGGCTACGAGCAGTACTTC. It specifies CASRGGVGDGYEQYF. This sequence joins TRBV28 and TRBJ2-7; tentatively, D is TRBD2 (6 bases). Per the germline V gene, CDR1 is MDHEN and CDR2 is SYDVKM. This CDR3 comprises 15 residues. V shed 6 bases and J shed 3 bases, with 18 bases lying between them.

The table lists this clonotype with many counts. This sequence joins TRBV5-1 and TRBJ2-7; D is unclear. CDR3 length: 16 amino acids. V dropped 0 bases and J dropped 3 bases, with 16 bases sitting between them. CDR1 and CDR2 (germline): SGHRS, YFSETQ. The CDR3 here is CASSLGVTQLNYEQYF. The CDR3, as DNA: TGCGCCAGCAGCTTGGGGGTCACACAGCTCAACTACGAGCAGTACTTC. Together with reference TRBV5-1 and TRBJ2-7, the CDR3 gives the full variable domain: KAGVTQTPRYLIKTRGQQVTLSCSPISGHRSVSWYQQTPGQGLQFLFEYFSETQRNKGNFPGRFSGRQFSNSRSEMNVSTLELGDSALYLCASSLGVTQLNYEQYFGPGTRLTVT.

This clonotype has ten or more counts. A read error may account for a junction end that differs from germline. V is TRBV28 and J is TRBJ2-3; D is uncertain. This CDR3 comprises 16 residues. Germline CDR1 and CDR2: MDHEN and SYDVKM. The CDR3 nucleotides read TGTGCCAGTAGTTTCGACACCCTAAACCAGGCAGATACGCAGTATTTT. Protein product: CASSFDTLNQADTQYF.

CDR3 loop: CASNLSPDAANLEQFF. Written as DNA, the CDR3 is TGTGCCAGCAACCTTTCCCCGGACGCCGCGAACCTTGAGCAGTTCTTC. The chain joins TRBV2 to TRBJ2-1; D is unresolved. Germline CDR1 reads SNHLY; CDR2 reads FYNNEI. The CDR3 totals 16 residues. Between the trimmed V and J ends, which lost 7 bases and 9 bases, there was a span of 25 bases.

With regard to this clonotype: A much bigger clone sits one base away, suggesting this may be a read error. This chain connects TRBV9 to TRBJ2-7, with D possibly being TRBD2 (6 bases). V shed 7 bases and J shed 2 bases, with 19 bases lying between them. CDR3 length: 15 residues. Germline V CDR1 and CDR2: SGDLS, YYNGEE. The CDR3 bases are TGTGCCAGCTCACCACGGGGGACTTGGACCTACGAGCAGTACTTC. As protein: CASSPRGTWTYEQYF.

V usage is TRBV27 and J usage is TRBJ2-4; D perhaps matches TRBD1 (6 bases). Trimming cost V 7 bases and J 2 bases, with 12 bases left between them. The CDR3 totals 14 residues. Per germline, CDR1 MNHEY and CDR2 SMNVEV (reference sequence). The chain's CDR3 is CASKTTGTKNIQYF. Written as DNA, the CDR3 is TGTGCCAGCAAAACGACAGGCACCAAAAACATTCAGTACTTC.

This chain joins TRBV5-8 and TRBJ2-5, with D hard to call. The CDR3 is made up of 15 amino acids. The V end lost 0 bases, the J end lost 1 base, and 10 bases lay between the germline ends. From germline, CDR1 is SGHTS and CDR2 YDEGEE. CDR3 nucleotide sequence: TGTGCCAGCAGCTTGGGTGAGGCAGGCCAAGAGACCCAGTACTTC. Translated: CASSLGEAGQETQYF. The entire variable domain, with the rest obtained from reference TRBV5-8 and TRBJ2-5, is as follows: EAGVTQSPTHLIKTRGQQATLRCSPISGHTSVYWYQQALGLGLQFLLWYDEGEERNRGNFPPRFSGRQFPNYSSELNVNALELEDSALYLCASSLGEAGQETQYFGPGTRLLVL.